Detailed here is one T cell receptor (beta chain). The sample originates from a study of blood T cell repertoires in COVID-19. TCRdb's copy holds only in-frame clones and misses some; the assay was immunoSEQ multiplex PCR. The sample lists tens of thousands of clones, 80% to 90% occurring once. This CDR3 has 14 amino acids. From germline, CDR1 is LNHDA and CDR2 SQIVND (reference sequence). V dropped 4 bases and J dropped 7; count of bases not matched to a gene: 5. V is TRBV19 and J is TRBJ1-4; 8 positions match TRBD1. The source material was peripheral blood. The origin of this receptor is a woman in her fifties or sixties with COVID-19, enrolled during active disease. CDR3 protein: CASSKGTGGEKLFF. The CDR3 nucleotides read TGTGCCAGTAGTAAAGGGACAGGCGGTGAAAAACTGTTTTTT.